These 7 T cell receptor beta chains originate from one sample sequenced in a study of early T cells in non-severe SARS-CoV-2 infection. TCRdb recomputed calls from the 5' RACE reads with MiXCR, one row per CDR3 protein. This sample has around 62,000 distinct CDR3 sequences, with 4.9% found just once. Material for sequencing was whole blood. The source of these receptors is an adult who was a healthcare worker with PCR-confirmed SARS-CoV-2 infection or an uninfected control (not recorded which).

This clonotype has at least ten counts. This chain joins TRBV5-1 and TRBJ2-7; D unresolved. This CDR3 region has 12 residues. Germline values: CDR1 SGHRS, CDR2 YFSETQ. The germline V and J ends were trimmed by 0 bases and 3 bases, with 4 bases remaining between them. CDR3 in DNA: TGCGCCAGCAGCTTGGATGGCTACGAGCAGTACTTC. Encoded protein: CASSLDGYEQYF.

The chain has TRBV14 and TRBJ2-2; D possibly corresponds to TRBD1 (6 bases). Trimming took 4 bases from V and 2 from J, leaving 20 bases between them. Germline V lookup: CDR1 SGHDN, CDR2 FVKESK. The CDR3 totals 18 residues. CDR3 bases: TGTGCCAGCAGCCCAAGGTCAAAACCGGGACATAACACCGGGGAGCTGTTTTTT. This encodes CASSPRSKPGHNTGELFF.

This clonotype was found many times. The J gene is TRBJ2-5, the V gene TRBV12-5; no reliable D call. The CDR3 extends over 14 amino acids. V shed 4 bases and J shed 1 base, with 10 bases lying between them. The germline gives CDR1 LGHNT, CDR2 FRNRAP. The CDR3 DNA reads as TGTGCTAGTGGTTCGGTGGAAACCCAAGAGACCCAGTACTTC. Translated, it gives CASGSVETQETQYF.

This clonotype showed up many times. The chain couples TRBV5-1 to TRBJ2-4; TRBD2 matches at 9 bases. J lost 1 base, V lost 4 bases, and 15 bases had no gene match. Germline assignment: CDR1 SGHRS and CDR2 YFSETQ. The CDR3 runs 19 residues. The CDR3 reads CASSHWSGGGVWAKNIQYF. The CDR3 coding sequence is TGCGCCAGCAGCCACTGGTCTGGCGGGGGGGTCTGGGCCAAAAACATTCAGTACTTC. The full variable domain, its missing parts supplied by reference TRBV5-1 and TRBJ2-4, is KAGVTQTPRYLIKTRGQQVTLSCSPISGHRSVSWYQQTPGQGLQFLFEYFSETQRNKGNFPGRFSGRQFSNSRSEMNVSTLELGDSALYLCASSHWSGGGVWAKNIQYFGAGTRLSVL.

Only a few counts were recorded for this clonotype. The genes are TRBV7-9 and TRBJ1-2, with 7 nucleotides matching TRBD1. Germline lookup yields CDR1 SEHNR and CDR2 FQNEAQ (reference sequence). Losses at the gene ends were 5 bases for V and 4 bases for J; bases not matched to a gene: 7. This CDR3 region has 14 residues. The CDR3 is CASSPPGQFYGYTF. The CDR3 DNA is TGTGCCAGCAGCCCACCGGGACAGTTCTATGGCTACACCTTC. Drawing the rest from reference TRBV7-9 and TRBJ1-2, the complete variable domain is DTGVSQNPRHKITKRGQNVTFRCDPISEHNRLYWYRQTLGQGPEFLTYFQNEAQLEKSRLLSDRFSAERPKGSFSTLEIQRTEQGDSAMYLCASSPPGQFYGYTFGSGTRLTVV.

The chain uses TRBV6-5 and TRBJ1-6; unclear D gene. The CDR3 consists of 17 residues. The V gene lost 0 bases and the J gene lost 5 bases, with 14 bases spanning the gap. Germline lookup yields CDR1 MNHEY and CDR2 SVGAGI. CDR3 nucleotide sequence: TGTGCCAGCAGTTACTCGACCCACCTTCTGGATAATTCACCCCTCCACTTT. This gives the protein CASSYSTHLLDNSPLHF.

There are many counts of this clonotype. This chain connects TRBV7-9 to TRBJ2-5; 8 bases are shared with TRBD1. The CDR3 is made up of 15 amino acids. Germline trimming cut 5 bases from V and 5 bases from J; bases unmatched to any gene: 10. Germline loops: CDR1 SEHNR, CDR2 FQNEAQ (reference sequence). The chain's CDR3 is CASSPATGVIETQYF. CDR3 coding DNA: TGTGCCAGCAGCCCGGCGACAGGGGTCATTGAGACCCAGTACTTC.